This is a list of T cell receptor beta chains from one sample in a study of T-cell reconstitution after alpha-beta-depleted transplantation in children. TCRdb reanalysed the PCR reads using MiXCR and keeps one entry per CDR3 protein. The table includes 400,000 to 450,000 distinct CDR3 sequences, over 40% detected once. This specimen was PBMCs, taken before TCRalphabeta/CD19-depleted stem cell transplant. The source is a girl between 2 and 10 years old with aplastic anemia, due to receive a stem cell transplant. Both conserved end residues are part of each CDR3. Each record gives: V gene, D gene, J gene, clone size, CDR3 protein, CDR3 DNA. D genes are given only for firm matches. Part of the rows lack a size; the others show once, few, many or a class for expanded clones.

V: TRBV11-2; D: NA; J: TRBJ2-2; size: NA; CDR3: CASSLGSYKTGELFF; DNA: TGTGCCAGCAGCTTAGGGTCTTACAAAACCGGGGAGCTGTTTTTT
V: TRBV4-1; D: NA; J: TRBJ2-3; size: many; CDR3: CASSQVDLGFTDTQYF; DNA: TGCGCCAGCAGCCAAGTCGATCTAGGATTCACAGATACGCAGTATTTT
V: TRBV7-2; D: NA; J: TRBJ2-3; size: NA; CDR3: CASLPSRTQGTDTQYF; DNA: TGTGCCAGCCTCCCTTCCAGGACCCAAGGCACAGATACGCAGTATTTT
V: TRBV30; D: NA; J: TRBJ2-1; size: NA; CDR3: CAWSGIGRFF; DNA: TGTGCCTGGAGTGGGATTGGTCGGTTCTTC
V: TRBV5-1; D: NA; J: TRBJ2-7; size: NA; CDR3: CASSSDGLEQYF; DNA: TGCGCCAGCAGCTCCGACGGGCTCGAGCAGTACTTC
V: TRBV7-7; D: NA; J: TRBJ2-3; size: NA; CDR3: CASSPRGGYSDTQYF; DNA: TGTGCCAGCAGCCCTCGCGGAGGGTATTCAGATACGCAGTATTTT
V: TRBV20-1; D: NA; J: TRBJ2-1; size: few; CDR3: CSARDHSYSYNEQFF; DNA: TGCAGTGCTAGAGATCACTCCTACTCCTACAATGAGCAGTTCTTC
V: TRBV3-1; D: TRBD2; J: TRBJ2-1; size: many; CDR3: CASSLGLAANNEQFF; DNA: TGTGCCAGCAGCCTGGGACTAGCGGCGAACAATGAGCAGTTCTTC
V: TRBV4-2; D: TRBD2; J: TRBJ2-1; size: many; CDR3: CASSQDSRGRAGNEQFF; DNA: TGTGCCAGCAGCCAAGATTCTCGCGGGAGGGCGGGCAATGAGCAGTTCTTC
V: TRBV30; D: NA; J: TRBJ1-5; size: NA; CDR3: CAWSEQGFQPQHF; DNA: TGTGCCTGGAGTGAACAGGGATTTCAGCCCCAGCATTTT
V: TRBV15; D: TRBD1; J: TRBJ1-5; size: NA; CDR3: CATSRGRQGHQPQHF; DNA: TGTGCCACCAGCAGAGGAAGACAGGGACATCAGCCCCAGCATTTT
V: TRBV20-1; D: NA; J: TRBJ2-1; size: NA; CDR3: CSARDWVGSSYNEQFF; DNA: TGCAGTGCTAGAGATTGGGTGGGTAGCTCCTACAATGAGCAGTTCTTC
V: TRBV29-1; D: NA; J: TRBJ2-3; size: NA; CDR3: CSVEELTSGDTQYF; DNA: TGCAGCGTTGAAGAGCTGACCAGCGGGGATACGCAGTATTTT
V: TRBV7-2; D: NA; J: TRBJ1-1; size: NA; CDR3: CASSFTGMNTEAFF; DNA: TGTGCCAGCAGCTTCACAGGGATGAACACTGAAGCTTTCTTT
V: TRBV2; D: NA; J: TRBJ2-3; size: many; CDR3: CASLGLGTPGTDTQYF; DNA: TGTGCCAGCCTTGGTTTAGGGACCCCGGGCACAGATACGCAGTATTTT
V: TRBV4-2; D: TRBD2; J: TRBJ2-1; size: many; CDR3: CASSGTSGWGDEQFF; DNA: TGTGCCAGCTCTGGGACTAGCGGATGGGGCGATGAGCAGTTCTTC
V: TRBV4-1; D: NA; J: TRBJ2-5; size: once; CDR3: CASSQGVAETQYF; DNA: TGCGCCAGCAGCCAGGGGGTTGCGGAGACCCAGTACTTC
V: TRBV5-1; D: TRBD2; J: TRBJ2-3; size: NA; CDR3: CASSGPGLGNLNTQYF; DNA: TGCGCCAGCAGCGGCCCGGGACTAGGGAACCTTAATACGCAGTATTTT
V: TRBV7-8; D: TRBD2; J: TRBJ2-7; size: NA; CDR3: CASNLGGKGEQYF; DNA: TGTGCCAGCAACCTCGGGGGGAAAGGCGAGCAGTACTTC
V: TRBV20-1; D: NA; J: TRBJ1-2; size: once; CDR3: CSARRANYGYTF; DNA: TGCAGTGCACGTAGAGCTAACTATGGCTACACCTTC
V: TRBV7-2; D: TRBD1; J: TRBJ2-7; size: NA; CDR3: CASSSGQSNSYEQYF; DNA: TGTGCCAGCAGCTCGGGACAGTCTAACTCCTACGAGCAGTACTTC
V: TRBV20-1; D: TRBD1; J: TRBJ1-5; size: many; CDR3: CSARPTQGNQPQHF; DNA: TGCAGTGCTAGACCTACACAGGGGAATCAGCCCCAGCATTTT
V: TRBV29-1; D: TRBD2; J: TRBJ2-3; size: once; CDR3: CSVVSGGNTDTQYF; DNA: TGCAGCGTTGTTAGCGGGGGGAACACAGATACGCAGTATTTT
V: TRBV5-1; D: TRBD1; J: TRBJ2-1; size: few; CDR3: CASIKGDRGTYNEQFF; DNA: TGCGCCAGCATCAAAGGGGACAGGGGGACCTACAATGAGCAGTTCTTC
V: TRBV20-1; D: NA; J: TRBJ2-1; size: NA; CDR3: CAASYNEQFF; DNA: TGCGCGGCCTCCTACAATGAGCAGTTCTTC
V: TRBV7-2; D: TRBD1; J: TRBJ1-5; size: once; CDR3: CASSQGTGRDQPQHF; DNA: TGTGCCAGCAGCCAGGGGACAGGGCGCGATCAGCCCCAGCATTTT